The 8 T cell receptor beta chains presented below share a single source sample, sequenced in a study of T cell changes during pregnancy in multiple sclerosis. Produced via immunoSEQ multiplex PCR; TCRdb's table is partial and in-frame only. The profile shows tens of thousands of clones, around 91% of them singletons. Sequenced here: peripheral blood, sampled in the third trimester of pregnancy. The receptors here all came from a female donor in good health, enrolled as a control in a pregnancy study.

This clone has more than one count but fewer than ten. The V call is TRBV5-1, the J call TRBJ2-7; D might be TRBD2 (6 bases). Germline lookup yields CDR1 SGHRS and CDR2 YFSETQ. The CDR3 is 15 residues long. The V end lost 4 bases, the J end lost 6 bases, and 20 bases lay between the germline ends. CDR3 protein: CASSLPAGPTREQYF. The CDR3 DNA sequence: TGCGCCAGCAGCCTACCAGCGGGTCCGACTCGCGAGCAGTACTTC. Filled out from reference TRBV5-1 and TRBJ2-7, the complete variable domain reads KAGVTQTPRYLIKTRGQQVTLSCSPISGHRSVSWYQQTPGQGLQFLFEYFSETQRNKGNFPGRFSGRQFSNSRSEMNVSTLELGDSALYLCASSLPAGPTREQYFGPGTRLTVT.

This chain uses TRBV7-9 with TRBJ1-4; the match to TRBD1 covers 8 bases. Trimming took 1 base from V and 8 from J; bases not matched to a gene: 9. The CDR3 sequence is 16 residues long. Germline assignment: CDR1 SEHNR and CDR2 FQNEAQ (reference sequence). As DNA, the CDR3 is TGTGCCAGCAGCTTAGAGGAGCAGGGGGCGCGGGAAAAACTGTTTTTT. It translates to CASSLEEQGAREKLFF.

This chain joins TRBV9 and TRBJ1-1; TRBD1 matches 10 bases. After removal of 3 bases from V and 4 bases from J, the junction contained 15 bases not matched to a gene. The CDR3 is 18 amino acids. In germline, CDR1 is SGDLS, CDR2 YYNGEE. The CDR3 is CASSADRSGTGETTEAFF. CDR3 DNA sequence: TGTGCCAGCAGCGCGGACCGATCCGGGACAGGGGAGACCACTGAAGCTTTCTTT.

This clone showed up just once. The J gene is TRBJ2-2, the V gene TRBV27; 14 bases fit TRBD2. Per the germline V gene, CDR1 is MNHEY and CDR2 is SMNVEV (reference sequence). Trimming at V came to 2 bases and at J to 6 bases, leaving 5 bases not matched to a gene. The CDR3 runs to 17 residues. The CDR3 protein is CASSLRRTSGGPGELFF. CDR3 coding DNA: TGTGCCAGCAGTTTAAGGAGGACTAGCGGGGGGCCCGGGGAGCTGTTTTTT.

The chain is built from TRBV5-1 and TRBJ2-1, with D possibly being TRBD2 (7 bases). Germline V gene data show CDR1 as SGHRS and CDR2 as YFSETQ. The V end lost 1 base, the J end lost 8 bases, and 13 bases lay between the germline ends. The CDR3 has 14 amino acids. The CDR3, as DNA: TGCGCCAGCAGCTTGAATGGGGAGGGGGATGAGCAGTTCTTC. As protein: CASSLNGEGDEQFF.

The chain has TRBV7-8 and TRBJ2-7, with 10 bases identical to TRBD1. V shed 7 bases, J shed 4 bases, and the junction held 7 bases outside the gene matches. The CDR3 totals 14 residues. CDR1 and CDR2 from the germline V gene are SGHVS and FQNEAQ. Here the CDR3 reads CASTDGTGVYEQYF. The CDR3 nucleotides read TGTGCCAGCACCGACGGGACAGGGGTGTACGAGCAGTACTTC.

This chain links TRBV5-1 with TRBJ2-7; 9 bases are shared with TRBD1. This CDR3 is built from 14 residues. Germline V CDR1 and CDR2: SGHRS, YFSETQ. Trimming cost V 1 base and J 6 bases; bases outside gene matches: 5. The CDR3 nucleotides read TGCGCCAGCAGCTTGCTCGGGACAGGGACCGAGCAGTACTTC. Amino acid sequence: CASSLLGTGTEQYF.

The CDR3 DNA sequence: TGTGCCAGCAGCTTAGGCGGGGCCCTCTATGGCTACACCTTC. It is translated as CASSLGGALYGYTF. This chain joins TRBV7-9 and TRBJ1-2; D possibly corresponds to TRBD1 (5 bases). Between the trimmed V and J ends, which lost 1 base and 4 bases, there was a span of 10 bases. The CDR3 spans 14 residues. The germline gives CDR1 SEHNR, CDR2 FQNEAQ (reference sequence).